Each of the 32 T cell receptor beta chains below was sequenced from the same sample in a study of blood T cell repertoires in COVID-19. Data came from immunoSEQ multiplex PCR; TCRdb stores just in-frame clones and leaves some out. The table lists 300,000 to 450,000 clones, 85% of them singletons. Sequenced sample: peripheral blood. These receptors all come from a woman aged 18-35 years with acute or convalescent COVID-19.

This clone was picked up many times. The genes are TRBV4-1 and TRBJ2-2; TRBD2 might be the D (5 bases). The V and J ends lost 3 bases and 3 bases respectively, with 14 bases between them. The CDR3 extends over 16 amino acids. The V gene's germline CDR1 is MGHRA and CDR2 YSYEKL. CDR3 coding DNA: TGCGCCAGCAGCCAGTTTTACCGGGGTTACACCGGGGAGCTGTTTTTT. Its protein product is CASSQFYRGYTGELFF.

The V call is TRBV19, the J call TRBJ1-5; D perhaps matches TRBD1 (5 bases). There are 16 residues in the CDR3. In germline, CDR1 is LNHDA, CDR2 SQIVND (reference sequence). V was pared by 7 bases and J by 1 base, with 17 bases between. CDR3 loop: CASTEGPGGSNQPQHF. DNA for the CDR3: TGTGCCAGTACCGAGGGACCCGGGGGGAGCAATCAGCCCCAGCATTTT.

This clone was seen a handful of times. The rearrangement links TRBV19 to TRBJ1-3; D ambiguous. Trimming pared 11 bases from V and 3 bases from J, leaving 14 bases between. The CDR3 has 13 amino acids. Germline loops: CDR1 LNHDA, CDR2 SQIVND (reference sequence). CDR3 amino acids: CASSEQSGNTIYF. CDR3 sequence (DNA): TGTGCCTCTAGCGAACAAAGTGGAAACACCATATATTTT.

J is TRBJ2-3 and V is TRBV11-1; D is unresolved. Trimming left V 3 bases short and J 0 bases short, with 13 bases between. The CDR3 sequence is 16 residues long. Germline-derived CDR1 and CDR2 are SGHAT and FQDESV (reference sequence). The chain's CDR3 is CASSLILHSSTDTQYF. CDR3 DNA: TGTGCCAGCAGCTTGATACTCCACTCTAGCACAGATACGCAGTATTTT.

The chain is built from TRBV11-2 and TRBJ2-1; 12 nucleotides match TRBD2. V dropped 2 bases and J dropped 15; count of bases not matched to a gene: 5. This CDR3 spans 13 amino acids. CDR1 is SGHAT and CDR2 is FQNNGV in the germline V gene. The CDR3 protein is CASSLTRLAGVFF. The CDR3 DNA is TGTGCCAGCAGCTTAACCCGACTAGCGGGAGTGTTCTTC.

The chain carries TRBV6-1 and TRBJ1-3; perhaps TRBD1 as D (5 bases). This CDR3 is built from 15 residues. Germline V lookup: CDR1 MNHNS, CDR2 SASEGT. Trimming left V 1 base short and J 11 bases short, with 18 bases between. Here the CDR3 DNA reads TGTGCCAGCAGTGAAGTTGGGGGGGGATCAAGACCCATATATTTT. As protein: CASSEVGGGSRPIYF.

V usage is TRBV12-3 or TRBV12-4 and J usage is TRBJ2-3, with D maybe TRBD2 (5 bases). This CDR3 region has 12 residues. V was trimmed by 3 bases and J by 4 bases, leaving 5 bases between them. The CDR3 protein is CASSFSADTQYF. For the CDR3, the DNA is TGTGCCAGCAGTTTTAGCGCAGATACGCAGTATTTT.

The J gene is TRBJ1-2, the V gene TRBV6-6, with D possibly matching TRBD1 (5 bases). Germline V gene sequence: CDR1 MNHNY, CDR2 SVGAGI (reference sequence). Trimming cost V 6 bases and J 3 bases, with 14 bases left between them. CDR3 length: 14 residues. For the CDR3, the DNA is TGTGCCAGCAGGCGAGACAGTCAGGACTATGGCTACACCTTC. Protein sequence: CASRRDSQDYGYTF.

CDR3 amino acids: CASSLLPSTGTGNTIYF. CDR3 DNA: TGCGCCAGCAGCTTGCTACCCTCCACGGGGACTGGAAACACCATATATTTT. The J gene is TRBJ1-3, the V gene TRBV5-1; D is uncertain. This CDR3 is built from 17 residues. Germline values: CDR1 SGHRS, CDR2 YFSETQ. Between the trimmed V and J ends, which lost 1 base and 2 bases, there was a span of 16 bases. The whole variable domain, filled in from reference TRBV5-1 and TRBJ1-3, reads KAGVTQTPRYLIKTRGQQVTLSCSPISGHRSVSWYQQTPGQGLQFLFEYFSETQRNKGNFPGRFSGRQFSNSRSEMNVSTLELGDSALYLCASSLLPSTGTGNTIYFGEGSWLTVV.

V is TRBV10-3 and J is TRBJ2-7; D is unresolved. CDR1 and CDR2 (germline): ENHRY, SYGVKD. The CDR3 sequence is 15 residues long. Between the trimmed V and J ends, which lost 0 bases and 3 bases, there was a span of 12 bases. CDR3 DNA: TGTGCCATCAGTGAGTCGGGCCCGAAGGACTACGAGCAGTACTTC. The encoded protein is CAISESGPKDYEQYF.

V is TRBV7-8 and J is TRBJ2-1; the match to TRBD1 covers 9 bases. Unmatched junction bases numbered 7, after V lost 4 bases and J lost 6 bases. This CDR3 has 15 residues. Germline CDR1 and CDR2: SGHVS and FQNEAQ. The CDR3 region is CASSSRDRASNEQFF. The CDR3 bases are TGTGCCAGCAGCTCGCGGGACAGGGCCTCCAATGAGCAGTTCTTC.

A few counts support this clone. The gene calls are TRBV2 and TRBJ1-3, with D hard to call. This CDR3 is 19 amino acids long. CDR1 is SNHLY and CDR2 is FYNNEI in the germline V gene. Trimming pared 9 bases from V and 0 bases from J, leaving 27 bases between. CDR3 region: CARTTSAGFFDSSGNTIYF. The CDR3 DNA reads TGTGCCAGAACCACCTCAGCCGGGTTCTTCGATTCCTCTGGAAACACCATATATTTT.

This chain's CDR3 is CASSEGREEGNTIYF. The CDR3 coding sequence is TGTGCCAGCAGTGAAGGTCGGGAGGAGGGAAACACCATATATTTT. The chain combines TRBV6-4 with TRBJ1-3; D gene unclear. Trimming pared 3 bases from V and 4 bases from J, leaving 13 bases between. The CDR3 runs to 15 residues. The germline CDR1 and CDR2 sequences are MRHNA and SNTAGT.

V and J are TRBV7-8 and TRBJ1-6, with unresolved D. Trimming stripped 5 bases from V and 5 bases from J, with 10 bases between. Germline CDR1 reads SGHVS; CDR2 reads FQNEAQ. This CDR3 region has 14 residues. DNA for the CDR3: TGTGCCAGCAGCAAGGACTGGGATAATTCACCCCTCCACTTT. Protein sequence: CASSKDWDNSPLHF.

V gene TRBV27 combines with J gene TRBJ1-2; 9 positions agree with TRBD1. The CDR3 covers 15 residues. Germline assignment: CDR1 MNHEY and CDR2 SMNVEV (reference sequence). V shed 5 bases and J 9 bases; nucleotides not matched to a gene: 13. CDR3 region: CASSTTQGAVGRYTF. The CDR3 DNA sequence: TGTGCCAGCAGTACCACACAGGGGGCCGTTGGACGCTACACCTTC.

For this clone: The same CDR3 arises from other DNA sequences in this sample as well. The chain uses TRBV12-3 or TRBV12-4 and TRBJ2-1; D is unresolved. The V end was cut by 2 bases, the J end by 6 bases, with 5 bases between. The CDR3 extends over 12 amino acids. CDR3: CASSLRGNEQFF. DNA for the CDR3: TGTGCCAGCAGTTTACGAGGCAATGAGCAGTTCTTC.

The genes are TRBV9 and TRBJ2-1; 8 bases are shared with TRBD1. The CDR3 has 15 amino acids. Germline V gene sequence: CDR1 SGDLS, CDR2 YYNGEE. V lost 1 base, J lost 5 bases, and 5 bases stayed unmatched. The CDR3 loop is CASSVQGARNNEQFF. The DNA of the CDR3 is TGTGCCAGCAGCGTACAGGGGGCGCGAAACAATGAGCAGTTCTTC.

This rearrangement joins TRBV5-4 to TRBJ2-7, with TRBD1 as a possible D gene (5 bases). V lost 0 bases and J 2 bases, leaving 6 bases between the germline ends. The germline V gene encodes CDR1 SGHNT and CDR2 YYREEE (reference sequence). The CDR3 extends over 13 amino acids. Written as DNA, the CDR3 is TGTGCCAGCAGCTTGGCAGGGACCTACGAGCAGTACTTC. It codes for CASSLAGTYEQYF. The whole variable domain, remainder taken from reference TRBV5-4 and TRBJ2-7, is ETGVTQSPTHLIKTRGQQVTLRCSSQSGHNTVSWYQQALGQGPQFIFQYYREEENGRGNFPPRFSGLQFPNYSSELNVNALELDDSALYLCASSLAGTYEQYFGPGTRLTVT.

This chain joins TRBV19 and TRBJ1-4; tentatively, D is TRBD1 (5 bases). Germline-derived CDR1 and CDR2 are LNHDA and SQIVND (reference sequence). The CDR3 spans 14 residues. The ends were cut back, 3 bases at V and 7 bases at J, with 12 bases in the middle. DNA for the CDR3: TGTGCCAGTAGTATTGTTAAGGGGCGTGAAAAACTGTTTTTT. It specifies CASSIVKGREKLFF. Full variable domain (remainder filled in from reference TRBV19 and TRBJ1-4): DGGITQSPKYLFRKEGQNVTLSCEQNLNHDAMYWYRQDPGQGLRLIYYSQIVNDFQKGDIAEGYSVSREKKESFPLTVTSAQKNPTAFYLCASSIVKGREKLFFGSGTQLSVL.

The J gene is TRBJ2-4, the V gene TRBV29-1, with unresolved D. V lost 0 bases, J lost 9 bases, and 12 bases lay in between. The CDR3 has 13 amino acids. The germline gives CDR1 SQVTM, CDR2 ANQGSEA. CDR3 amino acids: CSVEDHPGGIQYF. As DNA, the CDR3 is TGCAGCGTTGAAGACCACCCAGGTGGCATTCAGTACTTC. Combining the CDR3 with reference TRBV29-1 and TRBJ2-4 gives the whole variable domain SAVISQKPSRDICQRGTSLTIQCQVDSQVTMMFWYRQQPGQSLTLIATANQGSEATYESGFVIDKFPISRPNLTFSTLTVSNMSPEDSSIYLCSVEDHPGGIQYFGAGTRLSVL.

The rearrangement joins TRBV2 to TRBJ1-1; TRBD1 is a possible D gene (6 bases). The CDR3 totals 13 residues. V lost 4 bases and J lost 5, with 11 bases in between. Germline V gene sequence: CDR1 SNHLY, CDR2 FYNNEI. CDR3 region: CASSVRGRTEAFF. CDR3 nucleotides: TGTGCCAGCAGTGTCAGGGGAAGGACTGAAGCTTTCTTT.

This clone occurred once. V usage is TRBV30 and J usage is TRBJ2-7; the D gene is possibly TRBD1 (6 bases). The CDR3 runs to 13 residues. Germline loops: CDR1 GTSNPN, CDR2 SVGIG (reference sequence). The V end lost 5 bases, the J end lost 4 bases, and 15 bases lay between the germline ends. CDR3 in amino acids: CAWVGQGSYEQYF. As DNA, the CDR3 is TGTGCCTGGGTCGGCCAGGGGAGTTACGAGCAGTACTTC.

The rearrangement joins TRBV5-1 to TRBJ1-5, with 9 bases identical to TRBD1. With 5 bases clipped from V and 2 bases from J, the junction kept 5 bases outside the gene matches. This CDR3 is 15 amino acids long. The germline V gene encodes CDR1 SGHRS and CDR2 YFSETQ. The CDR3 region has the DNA TGCGCCAGCAGGAAGACAGGGGGAGGCAATCAGCCCCAGCATTTT. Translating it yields CASRKTGGGNQPQHF.

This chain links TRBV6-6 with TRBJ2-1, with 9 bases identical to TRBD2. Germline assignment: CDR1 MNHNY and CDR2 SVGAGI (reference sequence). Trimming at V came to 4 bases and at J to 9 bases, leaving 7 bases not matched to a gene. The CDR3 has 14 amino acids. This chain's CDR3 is CASSLRGGPVEQFF. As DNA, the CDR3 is TGTGCCAGCAGTTTGCGGGGGGGGCCCGTTGAGCAGTTCTTC.

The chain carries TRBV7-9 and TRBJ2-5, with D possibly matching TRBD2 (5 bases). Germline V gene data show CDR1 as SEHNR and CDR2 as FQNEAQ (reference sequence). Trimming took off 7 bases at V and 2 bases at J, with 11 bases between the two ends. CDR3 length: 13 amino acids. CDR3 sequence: CASTMGEQETQYF. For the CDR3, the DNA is TGTGCCAGCACCATGGGAGAACAAGAGACCCAGTACTTC.

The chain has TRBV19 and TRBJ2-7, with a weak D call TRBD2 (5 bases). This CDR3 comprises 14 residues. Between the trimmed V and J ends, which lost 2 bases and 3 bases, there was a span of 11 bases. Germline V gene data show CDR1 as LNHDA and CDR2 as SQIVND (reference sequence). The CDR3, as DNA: TGTGCCAGTAGTATATCATTACGGGACTACGAGCAGTACTTC. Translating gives CASSISLRDYEQYF.

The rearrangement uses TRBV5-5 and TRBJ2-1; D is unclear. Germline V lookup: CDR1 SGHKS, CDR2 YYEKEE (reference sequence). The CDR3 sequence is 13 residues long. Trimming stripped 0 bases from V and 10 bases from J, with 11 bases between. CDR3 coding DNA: TGTGCCAGCAGCTTGGCATCTACCGGGGAGCAGTTCTTC. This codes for CASSLASTGEQFF.

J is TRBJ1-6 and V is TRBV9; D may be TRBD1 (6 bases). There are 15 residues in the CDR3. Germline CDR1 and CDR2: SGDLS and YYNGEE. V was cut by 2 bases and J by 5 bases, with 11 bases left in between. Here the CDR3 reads CASSVGQLNNSPLHF. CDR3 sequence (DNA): TGTGCCAGCAGCGTCGGACAGCTAAATAATTCACCCCTCCACTTT.

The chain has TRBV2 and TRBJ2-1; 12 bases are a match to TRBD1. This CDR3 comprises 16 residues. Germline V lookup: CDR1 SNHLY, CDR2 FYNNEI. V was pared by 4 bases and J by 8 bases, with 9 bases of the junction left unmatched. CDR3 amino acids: CASSGPGQGAMDEQFF. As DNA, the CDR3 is TGTGCCAGCAGTGGGCCGGGACAGGGGGCCATGGATGAGCAGTTCTTC.

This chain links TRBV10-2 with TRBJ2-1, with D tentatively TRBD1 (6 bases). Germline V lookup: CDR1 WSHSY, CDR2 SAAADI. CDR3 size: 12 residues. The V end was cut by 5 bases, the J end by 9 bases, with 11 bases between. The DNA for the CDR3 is TGCGCCAGCAGTTATCAGGGGCCTGAGCAGTTCTTC. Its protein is CASSYQGPEQFF.

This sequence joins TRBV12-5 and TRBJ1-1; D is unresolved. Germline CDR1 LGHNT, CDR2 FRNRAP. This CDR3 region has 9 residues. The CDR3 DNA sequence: TGTGCCCCGGGCACTGAAGCTTTCTTT. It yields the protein CAPGTEAFF. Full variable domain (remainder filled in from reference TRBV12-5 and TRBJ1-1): DARVTQTPRHKVTEMGQEVTMRCQPILGHNTVFWYRQTMMQGLELLAYFRNRAPLDDSGMPKDRFSAEMPDATLATLKIQPSEPRDSAVYFCAPGTEAFFGQGTRLTVV.

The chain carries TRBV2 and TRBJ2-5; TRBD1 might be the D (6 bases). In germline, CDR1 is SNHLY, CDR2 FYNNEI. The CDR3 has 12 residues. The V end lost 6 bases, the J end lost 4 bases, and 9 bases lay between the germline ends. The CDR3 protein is CASRGDTETQYF. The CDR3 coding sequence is TGTGCCAGCAGGGGGGACACAGAGACCCAGTACTTC.